This T cell receptor (beta chain) was captured in a study of blood T cell repertoires in COVID-19. Methods used by the authors: Reference gene primers were amplified, and this amplification served to estimate nucleated cell counts. Assay used: immunoSEQ multiplex PCR; TCRdb lists only in-frame clones, some missing. For V, J and clone size, that table is used; D and trimming come from the DNA. The sample comprises under 200,000 clones, approximately 91% of which are singletons, and approximately 2.4% rests with the top ten. The CDR3 length is 14 residues. Per germline, CDR1 SGDLS and CDR2 YYNGEE. The V and J ends lost 0 bases and 1 base respectively, with 7 bases between them.

The gene calls are TRBV9 and TRBJ1-1; D remains unclear. This receptor was identified in a man aged 18 to 29 with acute or convalescent COVID-19. Sequencing was performed on peripheral blood. CDR3 in amino acids: CASSVGQTNTEAFF. CDR3 DNA: TGTGCCAGCAGCGTAGGACAAACGAACACTGAAGCTTTCTTT.